This T cell receptor (beta chain) was observed in a study of blood T cell repertoires in COVID-19. V shed 5 bases and J shed 3 bases, with 7 bases lying between them. This CDR3 contains 13 residues. CDR1 and CDR2 (germline): KGHDR, SFDVKD. Clones were read by immunoSEQ multiplex PCR, and TCRdb kept only the in-frame ones, dropping some. This sample yields fewer than 300,000 clones, of which less than 90% are seen a single time; 4% belongs to the top ten. This chain links TRBV24-1 with TRBJ2-1; maybe TRBD2 (5 bases). Input material: peripheral blood. The source of this sequence is a man in his sixties who had recovered from COVID-19. CDR3 in DNA: TGTGCCACCAGTGCGAGGGACTACAATGAGCAGTTCTTC. Residues: CATSARDYNEQFF.